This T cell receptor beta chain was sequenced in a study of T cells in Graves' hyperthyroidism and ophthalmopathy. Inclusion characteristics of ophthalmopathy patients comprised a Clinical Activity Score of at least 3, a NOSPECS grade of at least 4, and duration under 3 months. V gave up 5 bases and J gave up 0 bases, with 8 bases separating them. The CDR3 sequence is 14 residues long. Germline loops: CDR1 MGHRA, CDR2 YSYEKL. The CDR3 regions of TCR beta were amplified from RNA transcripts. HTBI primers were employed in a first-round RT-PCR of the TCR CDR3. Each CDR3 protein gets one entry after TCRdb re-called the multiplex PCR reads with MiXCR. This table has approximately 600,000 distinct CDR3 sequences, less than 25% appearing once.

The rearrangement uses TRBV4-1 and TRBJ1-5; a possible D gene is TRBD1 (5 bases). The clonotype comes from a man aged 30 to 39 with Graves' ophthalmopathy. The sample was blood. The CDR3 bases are TGCGCCAGCAGCTTGACAGTTAGCAATCAGCCCCAGCATTTT. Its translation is CASSLTVSNQPQHF.